These 26 T cell receptor beta chains were all obtained from the same sample, sequenced in a study of T cells in pancreatic ductal adenocarcinoma. Some clones are missing from TCRdb's copy, which holds only in-frame ones; the method was immunoSEQ multiplex PCR. Of 97,000 or so clones listed, 90% to 95% were seen once; the top ten hold roughly 3.1%. Surgery without prior neoadjuvant therapy was the treatment of the selected pancreatic ductal adenocarcinoma patients. Sequencing was done on a sample of PBMCs. Every receptor here comes from a human donor with pancreatic ductal adenocarcinoma.

This clone showed up just once. Other DNA sequences from this sample encode an identical CDR3 as well. CDR3 sequence reads: CAWSVRGYEQYF. CDR3 DNA sequence: TGTGCCTGGAGTGTACGGGGCTACGAGCAGTACTTC. The genes are TRBV30 and TRBJ2-7, with D possibly being TRBD2 (5 bases). Germline V CDR1 and CDR2: GTSNPN, SVGIG (reference sequence). V gave up 0 bases and J gave up 3 bases, with 6 bases separating them. The CDR3 has 12 residues.

The gene calls are TRBV4-1 and TRBJ2-4; TRBD2 is a possible D gene (5 bases). Germline V gene sequence: CDR1 MGHRA, CDR2 YSYEKL. CDR3 length: 16 residues. The V end lost 2 bases, the J end lost 5 bases, and 16 bases lay between the germline ends. CDR3 in DNA: TGCGCCAGCAGCCAACCTCCGACTAACTCACAAAACATTCAGTACTTC. This sequence encodes CASSQPPTNSQNIQYF.

The rearrangement links TRBV10-3 to TRBJ1-2, with TRBD1 identical over 7 bases. V shed 6 bases, J shed 3 bases, and the junction held 10 bases outside the gene matches. CDR3 length: 15 amino acids. Germline V gene lookup returns CDR1 ENHRY and CDR2 SYGVKD. The CDR3 DNA is TGTGCCATCAGCCAGGGGGGATCCGGCTACTATGGCTACACCTTC. Protein sequence: CAISQGGSGYYGYTF.

In nucleotides, the CDR3 is TGTGCCACAACCATGGGGCCCGGGTTAGACGAGCAGTACTTC. This encodes CATTMGPGLDEQYF. This sequence joins TRBV19 and TRBJ2-7; tentative D call: TRBD1 (5 bases). This CDR3 is 14 amino acids long. V was pared by 10 bases and J by 5 bases, with 21 bases between. From germline, CDR1 is LNHDA and CDR2 SQIVND (reference sequence).

The chain has TRBV30 and TRBJ2-1; TRBD2 aligns across 10 bases. V gave up 3 bases and J gave up 6 bases; unmatched junction bases: 2. The CDR3 runs 13 residues. The V gene's germline CDR1 is GTSNPN and CDR2 SVGIG (reference sequence). CDR3 in DNA: TGTGCCTGGAGACTAGCGGGGTCCAATGAGCAGTTCTTC. Residues: CAWRLAGSNEQFF. Complete variable domain (other parts from reference TRBV30 and TRBJ2-1): SQTIHQWPATLVQPVGSPLSLECTVEGTSNPNLYWYRQAAGRGLQLLFYSVGIGQISSEVPQNLSASRPQDRQFILSSKKLLLSDSGFYLCAWRLAGSNEQFFGPGTRLTVL.

The chain couples TRBV30 to TRBJ2-1; 12 bases are a match to TRBD1. Per germline, CDR1 GTSNPN and CDR2 SVGIG (reference sequence). This CDR3 region has 16 residues. V was pared by 4 bases and J by 7 bases, with 11 bases of the junction left unmatched. CDR3 residues: CAWTTTGTGGNNEQFF. The CDR3 region has the DNA TGTGCCTGGACCACTACGGGGACAGGGGGCAATAATGAGCAGTTCTTC.

The rearrangement uses TRBV15 and TRBJ2-2; the match to TRBD2 covers 7 bases. There are 16 residues in the CDR3. The germline gives CDR1 LNHNV, CDR2 YYDKDF (reference sequence). The J segment lost 4 bases and the V segment lost 1 base, leaving 6 bases of the junction unmatched. CDR3 region: CATSRGREGSTGELFF. DNA for the CDR3: TGTGCCACCAGCAGAGGGAGGGAGGGGAGCACCGGGGAGCTGTTTTTT.

The chain has TRBV5-1 and TRBJ1-3, with D tentatively TRBD1 (5 bases). Germline CDR1 SGHRS, CDR2 YFSETQ. V lost 0 bases and J 0 bases, leaving 13 bases between the germline ends. There are 17 residues in the CDR3. DNA for the CDR3: TGCGCCAGCAGCTTGGCCCGCCGGGGGGACTCTGGAAACACCATATATTTT. As protein: CASSLARRGDSGNTIYF.

The gene calls are TRBV7-2 and TRBJ2-7, with 8 bases that match TRBD1. V lost 1 base, J lost 3 bases, and 5 bases stayed unmatched. The germline gives CDR1 SGHTA, CDR2 FQGNSA. This CDR3 is built from 15 residues. This CDR3 reads CASSLGGGTGYEQYF. The CDR3 region has the DNA TGTGCCAGCAGCTTAGGTGGGGGGACAGGCTACGAGCAGTACTTC.

A single count supports this clone. This chain joins TRBV11-3 and TRBJ2-5; D is undetermined. The germline V gene has CDR1 SGHNT and CDR2 YENEEA. This CDR3 region has 11 residues. With 2 bases removed from V and 4 bases from J, the gap between germline ends came to 2 bases. The DNA of the CDR3 is TGTGCCAGCAGCTTACGAGAGACCCAGTACTTC. This gives the protein CASSLRETQYF. Using reference TRBV11-3 and TRBJ2-5 for the parts outside the CDR3, the full variable domain is EAGVVQSPRYKIIEKKQPVAFWCNPISGHNTLYWYLQNLGQGPELLIRYENEEAVDDSQLPKDRFSAERLKGVDSTLKIQPAELGDSAVYLCASSLRETQYFGPGTRLLVL.

The V and J genes are TRBV18 and TRBJ2-3; D unresolved. V dropped 0 bases and J dropped 6 bases, with 7 bases sitting between them. The CDR3 totals 13 residues. Germline lookup yields CDR1 KGHSH and CDR2 LQKENI. For the CDR3, the DNA is TGTGCCAGCTCACCACCTTCGGAGGATACGCAGTATTTT. Translation gives CASSPPSEDTQYF.

This chain uses TRBV29-1 with TRBJ2-7; 9 nucleotides align to TRBD2. Germline loops: CDR1 SQVTM, CDR2 ANQGSEA. The CDR3 extends over 15 amino acids. After removal of 4 bases from V and 2 bases from J, the junction contained 9 bases not matched to a gene. The CDR3 DNA is TGCAGCGTTGCGGCTAGCGGGAATCCACCCTACGAGCAGTACTTC. Translation: CSVAASGNPPYEQYF.

V is TRBV11-1 and J is TRBJ2-7; D perhaps matches TRBD2 (6 bases). The V gene's germline CDR1 is SGHAT and CDR2 FQDESV (reference sequence). The CDR3 length is 14 residues. Trimming removed 3 bases from V and 5 bases from J, with 14 bases in between. The CDR3 here is CASSLGGLLDEQYF. The CDR3 region has the DNA TGTGCCAGCAGCTTGGGAGGTCTCTTGGACGAGCAGTACTTC.

The chain recombines TRBV4-1 with TRBJ1-2; 9 nucleotides agree with TRBD1. The CDR3 covers 13 residues. Germline V CDR1 and CDR2: MGHRA, YSYEKL. V lost 1 base, J lost 8 bases, and 2 bases stayed unmatched. CDR3 DNA: TGCGCCAGCAGCCAAGTGACAGGGGGGGGCTACACCTTC. Translation gives CASSQVTGGGYTF.

The rearrangement joins TRBV30 to TRBJ1-2; the D gene is possibly TRBD1 (5 bases). Germline CDR1 is GTSNPN and CDR2 is SVGIG (reference sequence). The V gene lost 3 bases and the J gene lost 5 bases, with 7 bases spanning the gap. This CDR3 is 11 amino acids long. CDR3 sequence reads: CAWRGQYGYTF. The CDR3 DNA reads as TGTGCCTGGAGAGGACAATATGGCTACACCTTC.

V is TRBV28 and J is TRBJ1-1; 10 nucleotides match TRBD1. J was trimmed by 11 bases and V by 6 bases; bases with no gene match: 9. This CDR3 region has 13 residues. Germline values: CDR1 MDHEN, CDR2 SYDVKM. The CDR3 region has the DNA TGTGCCAGCAGCCCCGGGACAGGGGAATTGGCTTTCTTT. It encodes CASSPGTGELAFF. Variable domain in full (rest from reference TRBV28 and TRBJ1-1): DVKVTQSSRYLVKRTGEKVFLECVQDMDHENMFWYRQDPGLGLRLIYFSYDVKMKEKGDIPEGYSVSREKKERFSLILESASTNQTSMYLCASSPGTGELAFFGQGTRLTVV.

The chain recombines TRBV7-2 with TRBJ1-5; D possibly corresponds to TRBD1 (5 bases). V dropped 1 base and J dropped 5 bases, with 15 bases sitting between them. CDR3 length: 16 amino acids. From germline, CDR1 is SGHTA and CDR2 FQGNSA. The DNA for the CDR3 is TGTGCCAGCAGCTTAGGGGGGGGAAGGGAATATCAGCCCCAGCATTTT. It yields the protein CASSLGGGREYQPQHF.

This chain joins TRBV5-1 and TRBJ2-4, with D unresolved. Trimming shortened V by 4 bases and J by 6 bases, and 20 bases separated the two germline ends. CDR3 length equals 16 residues. CDR1 SGHRS and CDR2 YFSETQ come from the germline V gene. Here the CDR3 reads CASSQNRVVYLNIQYF. The CDR3 coding sequence is TGCGCCAGCAGCCAGAACCGGGTTGTGTACCTAAACATTCAGTACTTC.

The chain carries TRBV7-2 and TRBJ2-3; 14 bases line up with TRBD2. V was clipped by 4 bases and J by 7 bases; unmatched bases: 4. The CDR3 has 15 amino acids. Germline loops: CDR1 SGHTA, CDR2 FQGNSA. The DNA for the CDR3 is TGTGCCAGCAGCTCCGGACTAGCGGGGGGTAATACGCAGTATTTT. Translating gives CASSSGLAGGNTQYF.

The chain is built from TRBV7-8 and TRBJ2-5; unclear D gene. The CDR3 length is 15 residues. V was cut by 2 bases and J by 2 bases, with 12 bases left in between. Germline V gene lookup returns CDR1 SGHVS and CDR2 FQNEAQ. This CDR3 is CASSLFVTQQETQYF. The CDR3 nucleotides are TGTGCCAGCAGCTTATTCGTTACACAACAAGAGACCCAGTACTTC.

The rearrangement links TRBV7-9 to TRBJ2-5; maybe TRBD2 (6 bases). In germline, CDR1 is SEHNR, CDR2 FQNEAQ (reference sequence). The length of the CDR3 is 15 residues. The V end lost 9 bases, the J end lost 2 bases, and 19 bases lay between the germline ends. The DNA for the CDR3 is TGTGCCAGTTGGAGTCTAGGTGCGGGGCAAGAGACCCAGTACTTC. Its translation: CASWSLGAGQETQYF.

The V call is TRBV30, the J call TRBJ1-6; no clear D gene. CDR3 length: 17 amino acids. CDR1 is GTSNPN, CDR2 SVGIG, per germline (reference sequence). Trimming removed 5 bases from V and 2 bases from J, with 19 bases in between. The DNA for the CDR3 is TGTGCCTGGGATAACAAGCCGACAATCACCTATAATTCACCCCTCCACTTT. It yields the protein CAWDNKPTITYNSPLHF.

The chain links TRBV2 to TRBJ2-5, with D possibly TRBD1 on 6 matching bases. V lost 1 base, J lost 6 bases, and 12 bases lay in between. Germline V gives CDR1 SNHLY, CDR2 FYNNEI. The CDR3 runs to 14 residues. CDR3 sequence (DNA): TGTGCCAGCAGTGAAGGTGCTGGGGGCAAGACCCAGTACTTC. Encoded protein: CASSEGAGGKTQYF.

The chain carries TRBV5-4 and TRBJ2-3; 12 positions match TRBD2. Trimming at V came to 0 bases and at J to 5 bases, leaving 4 bases not matched to a gene. The CDR3 contains 16 residues. CDR1 and CDR2 (germline): SGHNT, YYREEE (reference sequence). This CDR3 is CASSLAPGLAGDTQYF. CDR3 bases: TGTGCCAGCAGCTTGGCCCCGGGACTAGCGGGAGATACGCAGTATTTT.

This clone was counted once. The J gene is TRBJ2-1, the V gene TRBV7-9, with TRBD2 identical over 14 bases. This CDR3 has 15 residues. The V segment lost 5 bases and the J segment 8 bases; nucleotides outside the gene matches: 5. CDR1 and CDR2 (germline): SEHNR, FQNEAQ (reference sequence). The CDR3 DNA reads as TGTGCCAGCAGCCTCGGGACTAGCGGGAGCTATGAGCAGTTCTTC. It yields the protein CASSLGTSGSYEQFF.

This clone was seen a single time. CDR3 DNA: TGTGCCAGCAGCCCAAGGGGACAGCCCTCCACTGAAGCTTTCTTT. Protein sequence: CASSPRGQPSTEAFF. The chain combines TRBV7-2 with TRBJ1-1, with TRBD1 matching 7 bases. The V segment lost 5 bases and the J segment 4 bases; nucleotides outside the gene matches: 10. This CDR3 contains 15 residues. The germline CDR1 and CDR2 sequences are SGHTA and FQGNSA.